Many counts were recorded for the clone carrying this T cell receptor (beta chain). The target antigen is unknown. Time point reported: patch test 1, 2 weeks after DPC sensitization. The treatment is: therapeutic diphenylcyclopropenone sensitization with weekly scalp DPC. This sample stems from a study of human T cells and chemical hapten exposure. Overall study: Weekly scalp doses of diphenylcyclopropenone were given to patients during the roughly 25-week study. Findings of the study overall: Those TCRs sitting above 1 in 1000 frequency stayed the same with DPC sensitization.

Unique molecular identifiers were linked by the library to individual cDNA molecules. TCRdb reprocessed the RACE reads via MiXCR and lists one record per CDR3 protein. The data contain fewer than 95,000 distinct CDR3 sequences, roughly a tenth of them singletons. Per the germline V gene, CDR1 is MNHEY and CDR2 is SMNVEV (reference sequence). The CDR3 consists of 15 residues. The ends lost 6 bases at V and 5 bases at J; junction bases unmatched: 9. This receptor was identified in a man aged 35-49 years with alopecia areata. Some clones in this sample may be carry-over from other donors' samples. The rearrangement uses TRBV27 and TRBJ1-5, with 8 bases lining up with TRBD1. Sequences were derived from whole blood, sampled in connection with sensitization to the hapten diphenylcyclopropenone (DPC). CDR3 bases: TGTGCCAGCAGCCCCTGGACAGGGTCGGATCAGCCCCAGCATTTT. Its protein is CASSPWTGSDQPQHF.